The clone carrying this TCR beta chain was picked up one time. The time point was: new active TB diagnosis, blood taken before or within 7 days of starting treatment. Confirmation came from sputum smear and/or culture positivity for M. tuberculosis. Sequencing used immunoSEQ multiplex PCR; TCRdb keeps in-frame clones, though not all of them. The sample holds approximately 30,000 clones, 70% to 90% seen once. This specimen belongs to a study of T cells in tuberculosis. Study summary: Samples predate treatment or fall within its first 7 days.

The germline gives CDR1 LNHNV, CDR2 YYDKDF (reference sequence). This CDR3 region has 15 residues. The V gene lost 0 bases and the J gene lost 4 bases, with 12 bases spanning the gap. This receptor was taken from an adult with tuberculosis. The chain combines TRBV15 with TRBJ1-2, with a weak D call TRBD1 (5 bases). Specimen: PBMCs, collected at tuberculosis diagnosis. The CDR3 is CATSRDPQVSYGYTF. CDR3 coding DNA: TGTGCCACCAGCAGAGATCCACAGGTCTCCTATGGCTACACCTTC.